This TCR beta chain derives from a study of T cells in Graves' hyperthyroidism and ophthalmopathy. Study summary: The blood sample was taken at first diagnosis, before treatment began.

Amplification yielded TCR beta CDR3 regions, with RNA transcripts as the source. A set of HTBI primers served as the primers for a first-round RT-PCR of the TCR CDR3. TCRdb processed the multiplex PCR reads anew with MiXCR; each CDR3 protein has one entry. Counted here are about 640,000 distinct CDR3 sequences, 20% occurring once; the ten biggest clones make up under 35%. Worth noting for this clonotype: Its antigen is currently unknown.

A patient was excluded if there was uncontrolled infection, other autoimmune disease, pregnancy or lactation. Study-wide results and limits: A model using 13 V-J features told ophthalmopathy apart from stable hyperthyroidism.

The CDR3 runs to 14 residues. V gave up 6 bases and J gave up 2 bases; unmatched junction bases: 6. Sequences were obtained from blood. This clonotype was obtained from a man in his thirties or forties with Graves' ophthalmopathy. The V and J genes are TRBV12-3 or TRBV12-4 and TRBJ1-2; 7 nucleotides line up with TRBD1. The CDR3 sequence is CASRRDSPNYGYTF. CDR3 in DNA: TGTGCCAGCAGGCGGGACAGCCCCAACTATGGCTACACCTTC.